This T cell receptor (beta chain) was recovered during a study of blood T cell repertoires in COVID-19. V lost 4 bases, J lost 3 bases, and 21 bases lay in between. This CDR3 has 17 residues. CDR1 is MNHEY and CDR2 is SVGEGT in the germline V gene. Libraries were prepared by immunoSEQ multiplex PCR; TCRdb keeps only in-frame clonotypes and omits some of them. Of under 250,000 clones in the sample, around 80% were seen once. V usage is TRBV6-2 or TRBV6-3 and J usage is TRBJ1-1; D may be TRBD1 (6 bases). Sequencing input: peripheral blood. The sequence derives from a human donor in a cohort sampled during active COVID-19. CDR3 region: CASSSQRAGTGYTEAFF. The CDR3 coding sequence is TGTGCCAGCAGTTCCCAAAGGGCGGGTACAGGGTACACTGAAGCTTTCTTT.